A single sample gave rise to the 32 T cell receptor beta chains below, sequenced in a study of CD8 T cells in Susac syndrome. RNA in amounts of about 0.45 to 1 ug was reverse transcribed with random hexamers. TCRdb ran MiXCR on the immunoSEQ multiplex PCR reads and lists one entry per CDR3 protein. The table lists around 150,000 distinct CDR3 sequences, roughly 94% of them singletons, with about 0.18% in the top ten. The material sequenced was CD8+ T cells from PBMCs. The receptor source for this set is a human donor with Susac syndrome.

CDR3 DNA: TGTGCCACCAGTGATTCCGCGTACTATGGCTACACCTTC. Amino acid sequence: CATSDSAYYGYTF. J is TRBJ1-2 and V is TRBV24-1, with D uncertain. Deletions cut 2 bases from V and 3 bases from J, with 6 bases between. This CDR3 spans 13 amino acids. Germline V gene data show CDR1 as KGHDR and CDR2 as SFDVKD.

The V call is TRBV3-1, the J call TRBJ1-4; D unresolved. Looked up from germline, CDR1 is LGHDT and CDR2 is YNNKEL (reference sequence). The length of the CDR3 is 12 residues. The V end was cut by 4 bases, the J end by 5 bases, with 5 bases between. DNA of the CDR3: TGTGCCAGCAGCCTCGGGAATGAAAAACTGTTTTTT. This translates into CASSLGNEKLFF.

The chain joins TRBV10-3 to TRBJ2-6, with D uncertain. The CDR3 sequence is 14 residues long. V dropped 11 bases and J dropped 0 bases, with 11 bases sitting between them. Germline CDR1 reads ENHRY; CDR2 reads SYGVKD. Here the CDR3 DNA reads TGTGCCTCCTGGTCGGGCTCTGGGGCCAACGTCCTGACTTTC. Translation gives CASWSGSGANVLTF.

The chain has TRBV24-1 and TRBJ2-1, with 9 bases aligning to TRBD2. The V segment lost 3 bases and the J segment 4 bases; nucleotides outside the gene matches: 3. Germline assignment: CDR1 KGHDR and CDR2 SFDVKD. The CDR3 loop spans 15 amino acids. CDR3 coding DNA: TGTGCCACCAGTGATCGGACTAGCGAGTACAATGAGCAGTTCTTC. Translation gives CATSDRTSEYNEQFF.

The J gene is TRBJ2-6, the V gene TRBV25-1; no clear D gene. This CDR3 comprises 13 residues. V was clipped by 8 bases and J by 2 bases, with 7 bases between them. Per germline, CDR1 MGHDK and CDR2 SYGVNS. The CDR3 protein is CASEAPGANVLTF. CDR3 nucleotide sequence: TGTGCCAGCGAGGCCCCTGGGGCCAACGTCCTGACTTTC.

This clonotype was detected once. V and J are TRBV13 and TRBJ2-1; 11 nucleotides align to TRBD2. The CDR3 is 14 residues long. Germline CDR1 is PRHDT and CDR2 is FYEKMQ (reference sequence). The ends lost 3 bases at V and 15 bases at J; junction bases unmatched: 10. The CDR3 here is CASSFRTSGFLTFF. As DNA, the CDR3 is TGTGCCAGCAGCTTTAGGACTAGCGGGTTCCTAACGTTCTTC. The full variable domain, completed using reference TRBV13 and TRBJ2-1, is AAGVIQSPRHLIKEKRETATLKCYPIPRHDTVYWYQQGPGQDPQFLISFYEKMQSDKGSIPDRFSAQQFSDYHSELNMSSLELGDSALYFCASSFRTSGFLTFFGPGTRLTVL.

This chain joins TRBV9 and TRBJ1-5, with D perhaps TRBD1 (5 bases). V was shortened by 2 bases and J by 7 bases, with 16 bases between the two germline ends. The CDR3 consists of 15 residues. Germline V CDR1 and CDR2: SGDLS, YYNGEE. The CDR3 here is CASSVSDSWGQPQHF. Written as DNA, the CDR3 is TGTGCCAGCAGCGTTAGCGACAGTTGGGGGCAGCCCCAGCATTTT. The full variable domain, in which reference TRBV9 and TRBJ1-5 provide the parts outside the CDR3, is DSGVTQTPKHLITATGQRVTLRCSPRSGDLSVYWYQQSLDQGLQFLIQYYNGEERAKGNILERFSAQQFPDLHSELNLSSLELGDSALYFCASSVSDSWGQPQHFGDGTRLSIL.

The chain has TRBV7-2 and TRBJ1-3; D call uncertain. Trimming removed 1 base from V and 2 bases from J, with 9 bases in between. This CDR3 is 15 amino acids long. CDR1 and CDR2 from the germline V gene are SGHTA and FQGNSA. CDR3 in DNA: TGTGCCAGCAGCTTAGAGAGATACACTGGAAACACCATATATTTT. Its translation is CASSLERYTGNTIYF.

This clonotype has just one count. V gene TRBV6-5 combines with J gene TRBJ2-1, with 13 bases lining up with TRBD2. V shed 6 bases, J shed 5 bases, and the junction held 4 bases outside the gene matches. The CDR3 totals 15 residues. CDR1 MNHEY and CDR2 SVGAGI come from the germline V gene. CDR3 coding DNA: TGTGCCAGCAGATCCGGGACTAGCGGGAACAATGAGCAGTTCTTC. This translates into CASRSGTSGNNEQFF.

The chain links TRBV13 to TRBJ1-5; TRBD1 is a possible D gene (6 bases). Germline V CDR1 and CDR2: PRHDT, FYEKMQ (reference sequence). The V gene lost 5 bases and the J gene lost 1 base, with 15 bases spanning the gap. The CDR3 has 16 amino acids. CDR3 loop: CASSRAGDSSNQPQHF. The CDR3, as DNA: TGTGCCAGCAGCCGGGCAGGGGATTCGAGCAATCAGCCCCAGCATTTT.

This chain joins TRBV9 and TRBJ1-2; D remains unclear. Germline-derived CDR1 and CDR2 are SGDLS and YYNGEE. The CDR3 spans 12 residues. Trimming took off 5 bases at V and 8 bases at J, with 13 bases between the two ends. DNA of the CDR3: TGTGCCAGCAGGGACCTTAGTAGGGGCTACACCTTC. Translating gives CASRDLSRGYTF. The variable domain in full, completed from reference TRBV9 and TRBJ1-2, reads DSGVTQTPKHLITATGQRVTLRCSPRSGDLSVYWYQQSLDQGLQFLIQYYNGEERAKGNILERFSAQQFPDLHSELNLSSLELGDSALYFCASRDLSRGYTFGSGTRLTVV.

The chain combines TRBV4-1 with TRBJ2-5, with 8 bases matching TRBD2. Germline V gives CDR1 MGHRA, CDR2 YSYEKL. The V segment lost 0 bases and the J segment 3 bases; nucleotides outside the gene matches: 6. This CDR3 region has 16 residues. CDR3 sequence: CASSQEPAGAKETQYF. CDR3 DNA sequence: TGCGCCAGCAGCCAAGAACCAGCGGGGGCAAAAGAGACCCAGTACTTC.

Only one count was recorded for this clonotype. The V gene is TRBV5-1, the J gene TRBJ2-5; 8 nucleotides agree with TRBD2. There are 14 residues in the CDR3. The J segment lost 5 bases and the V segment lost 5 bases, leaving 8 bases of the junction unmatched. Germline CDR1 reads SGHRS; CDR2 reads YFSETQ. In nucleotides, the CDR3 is TGCGCCAGCAGGAAAGCGGGAGAAGGGGAGACCCAGTACTTC. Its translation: CASRKAGEGETQYF. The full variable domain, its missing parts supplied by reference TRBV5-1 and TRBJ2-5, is KAGVTQTPRYLIKTRGQQVTLSCSPISGHRSVSWYQQTPGQGLQFLFEYFSETQRNKGNFPGRFSGRQFSNSRSEMNVSTLELGDSALYLCASRKAGEGETQYFGPGTRLLVL.

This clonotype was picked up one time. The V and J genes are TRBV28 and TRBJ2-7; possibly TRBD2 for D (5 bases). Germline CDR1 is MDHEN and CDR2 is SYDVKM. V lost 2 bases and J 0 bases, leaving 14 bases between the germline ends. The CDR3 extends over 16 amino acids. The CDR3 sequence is CASSLVTVAYSYEQYF. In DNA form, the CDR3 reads TGTGCCAGCAGTTTAGTGACGGTAGCGTACTCCTACGAGCAGTACTTC.

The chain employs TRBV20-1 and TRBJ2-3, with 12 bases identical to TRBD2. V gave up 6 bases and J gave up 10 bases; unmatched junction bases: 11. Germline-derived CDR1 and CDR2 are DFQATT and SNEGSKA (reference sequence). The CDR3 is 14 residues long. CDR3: CSALTSGRTTPQYF. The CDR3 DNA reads TGCAGTGCACTGACTAGCGGGAGAACCACCCCGCAGTATTTT.

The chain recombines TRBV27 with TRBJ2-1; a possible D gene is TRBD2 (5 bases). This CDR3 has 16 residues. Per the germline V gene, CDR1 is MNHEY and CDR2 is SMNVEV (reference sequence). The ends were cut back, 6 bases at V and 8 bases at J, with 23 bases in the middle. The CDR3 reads CASSMLGGQMFDEQFF. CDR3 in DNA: TGTGCCAGCAGCATGCTGGGCGGGCAGATGTTCGATGAGCAGTTCTTC.

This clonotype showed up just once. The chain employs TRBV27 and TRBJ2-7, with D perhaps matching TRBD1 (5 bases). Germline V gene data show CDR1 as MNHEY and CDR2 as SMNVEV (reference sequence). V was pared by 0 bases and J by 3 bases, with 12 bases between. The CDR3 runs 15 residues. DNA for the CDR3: TGTGCCAGCAGTTTATCGGCAGGGATTAGCTACGAGCAGTACTTC. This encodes CASSLSAGISYEQYF.

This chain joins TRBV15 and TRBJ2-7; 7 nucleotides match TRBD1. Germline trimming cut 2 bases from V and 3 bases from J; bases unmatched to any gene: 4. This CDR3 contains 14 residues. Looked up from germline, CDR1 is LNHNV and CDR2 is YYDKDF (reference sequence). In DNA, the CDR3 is TGTGCCACCAGCAGACAGGGACAGAGCTACGAGCAGTACTTC. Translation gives CATSRQGQSYEQYF. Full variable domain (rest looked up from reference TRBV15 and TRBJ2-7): DAMVIQNPRYQVTQFGKPVTLSCSQTLNHNVMYWYQQKSSQAPKLLFHYYDKDFNNEADTPDNFQSRRPNTSFCFLDIRSPGLGDTAMYLCATSRQGQSYEQYFGPGTRLTVT.

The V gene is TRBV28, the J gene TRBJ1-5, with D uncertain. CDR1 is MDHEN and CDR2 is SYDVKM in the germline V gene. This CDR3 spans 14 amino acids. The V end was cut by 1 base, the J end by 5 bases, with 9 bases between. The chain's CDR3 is CASSLSQNDQPQHF. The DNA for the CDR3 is TGTGCCAGCAGTTTATCCCAGAACGATCAGCCCCAGCATTTT.

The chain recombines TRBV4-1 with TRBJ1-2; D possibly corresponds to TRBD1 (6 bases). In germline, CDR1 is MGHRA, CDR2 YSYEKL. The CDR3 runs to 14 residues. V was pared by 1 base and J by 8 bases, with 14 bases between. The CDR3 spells CASSQGQAPLGYTF. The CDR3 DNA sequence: TGCGCCAGCAGCCAAGGACAGGCCCCTTTGGGCTACACCTTC.

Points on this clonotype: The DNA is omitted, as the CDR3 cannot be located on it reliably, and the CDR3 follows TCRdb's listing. This chain's CDR3 is CASSQDSGQGAYSPLHF. The rearrangement uses TRBV4-1 and TRBJ1-6; TRBD1 reflects the table's D call only, with no check against the DNA. The CDR3 spans 17 amino acids, including both terminal residues. The germline CDR1 and CDR2 sequences are MGHRA and YSYEKL.

The DNA of the CDR3 is TGCGCCAGCAGCCAACAGGATAGCAATCAGCCCCAGCATTTT. Amino acids: CASSQQDSNQPQHF. The chain couples TRBV4-1 to TRBJ1-5; D gene ambiguous. The CDR3 length is 14 residues. Germline lookup yields CDR1 MGHRA and CDR2 YSYEKL. V lost 2 bases, J lost 0 bases, and 5 bases lay in between.

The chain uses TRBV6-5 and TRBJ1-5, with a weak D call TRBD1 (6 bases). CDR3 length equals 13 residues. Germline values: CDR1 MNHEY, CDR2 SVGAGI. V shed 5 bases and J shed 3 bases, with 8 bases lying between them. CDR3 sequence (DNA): TGTGCCAGCAGTGGGGACACCAATCAGCCCCAGCATTTT. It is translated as CASSGDTNQPQHF.

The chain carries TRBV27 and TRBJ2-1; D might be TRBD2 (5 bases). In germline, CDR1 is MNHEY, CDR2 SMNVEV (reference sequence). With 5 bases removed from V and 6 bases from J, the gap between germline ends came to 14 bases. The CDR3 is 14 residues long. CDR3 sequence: CASSRDGLTNEQFF. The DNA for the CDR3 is TGTGCCAGCAGTCGCGACGGACTGACCAATGAGCAGTTCTTC.

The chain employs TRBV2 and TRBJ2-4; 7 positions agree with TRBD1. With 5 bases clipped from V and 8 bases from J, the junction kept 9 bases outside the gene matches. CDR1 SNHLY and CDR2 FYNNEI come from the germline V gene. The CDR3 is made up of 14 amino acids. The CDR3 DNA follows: TGTGCCAGCAGTTTCACCGGGACAGTGGACATTCAGTACTTC. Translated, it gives CASSFTGTVDIQYF.

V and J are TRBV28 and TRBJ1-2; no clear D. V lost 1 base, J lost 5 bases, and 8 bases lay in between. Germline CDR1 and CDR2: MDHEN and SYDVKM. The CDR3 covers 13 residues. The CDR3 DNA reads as TGTGCCAGCAGTTTATCCGCAGGTTATGGCTACACCTTC. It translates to CASSLSAGYGYTF.

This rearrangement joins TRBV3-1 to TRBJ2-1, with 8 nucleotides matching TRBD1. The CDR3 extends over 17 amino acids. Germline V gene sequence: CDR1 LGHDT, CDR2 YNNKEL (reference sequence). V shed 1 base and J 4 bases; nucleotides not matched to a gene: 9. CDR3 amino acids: CASSQGHRDRPYNEQFF. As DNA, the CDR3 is TGTGCCAGCAGCCAAGGGCACCGGGACAGGCCTTACAATGAGCAGTTCTTC.

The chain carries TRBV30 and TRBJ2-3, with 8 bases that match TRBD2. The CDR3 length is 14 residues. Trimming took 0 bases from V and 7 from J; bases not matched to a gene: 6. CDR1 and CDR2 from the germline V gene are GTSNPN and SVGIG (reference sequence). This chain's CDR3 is CAWSVGSGRNTQYF. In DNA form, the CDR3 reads TGTGCCTGGAGTGTAGGGAGCGGGAGAAATACGCAGTATTTT.

CDR3 DNA sequence: TGTGCCAGCAGCTTACGGAGTGATGTCGGGACAGTTGGCTATGGCTACACCTTC. This encodes CASSLRSDVGTVGYGYTF. The rearrangement uses TRBV7-8 and TRBJ1-2, with 7 positions matching TRBD1. With V trimmed by 2 bases and J by 4 bases, 16 bases remained unmatched. The CDR3 consists of 18 residues. The germline gives CDR1 SGHVS, CDR2 FQNEAQ.

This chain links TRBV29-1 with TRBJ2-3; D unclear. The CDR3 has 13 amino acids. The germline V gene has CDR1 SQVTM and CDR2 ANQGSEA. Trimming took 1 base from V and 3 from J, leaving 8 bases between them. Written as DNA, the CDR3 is TGCAGCGTTGAAGGCCTTCGGACAGATACGCAGTATTTT. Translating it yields CSVEGLRTDTQYF.

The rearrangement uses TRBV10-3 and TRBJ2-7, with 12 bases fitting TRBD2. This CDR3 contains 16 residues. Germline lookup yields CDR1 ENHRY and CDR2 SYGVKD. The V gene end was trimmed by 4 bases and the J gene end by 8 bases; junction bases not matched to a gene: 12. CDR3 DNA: TGTGCCATCAGTGTGGGCCTCAGGACTAGCGGGAACAAGCAGTACTTC. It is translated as CAISVGLRTSGNKQYF.

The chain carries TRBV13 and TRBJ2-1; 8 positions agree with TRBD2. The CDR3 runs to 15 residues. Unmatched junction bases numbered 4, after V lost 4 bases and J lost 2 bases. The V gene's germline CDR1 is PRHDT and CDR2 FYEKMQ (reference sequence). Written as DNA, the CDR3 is TGTGCCAGCAGCTCCGGACTAGCAGCCTACAATGAGCAGTTCTTC. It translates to CASSSGLAAYNEQFF.